These T cell receptor beta chains were read from a single sample in a study of blood T cell repertoires in COVID-19. The method was immunoSEQ multiplex PCR; TCRdb's version includes in-frame clones alone and lacks a portion of them. The sample yields 100,000 to 150,000 clones, about 92% seen once. Sequenced input: peripheral blood. The receptors originated from a man in his forties or fifties with active COVID-19. CDR3s include the opening cysteine and the closing phenylalanine or tryptophan. A D gene is named only where the DNA matches it firmly. Size values are once, few and many counts, or a class for expanded clones, and some rows have none.

TRBV6-1	TRBJ1-2	-	-	TGTGCCAGCAGTGATGACAGGTCCAAGCTCACCAACTATGGCTACACCTTC	CASSDDRSKLTNYGYTF
TRBV25-1	TRBJ2-2	-	TRBD1	TGTGCCAGCAGTGCACAGGGGGTGCACACCGGGGAGCTGTTTTTT	CASSAQGVHTGELFF
TRBV19	TRBJ2-6	-	-	TGTGCCAGTAGGATTAGAACGGCTGGGGCCAACGTCCTGACTTTC	CASRIRTAGANVLTF
TRBV5-1	TRBJ2-5	-	-	TGCGCCAGCAGCTTGGTAGTTCAAGAGACCCAGTACTTC	CASSLVVQETQYF
TRBV11-2	TRBJ1-1	-	-	TGTGCCAGCAGTTTTACAGGGACCACTGAAGCTTTCTTT	CASSFTGTTEAFF
TRBV28	TRBJ1-1	-	TRBD1	TGTGCCAGCAGGACAGGGGGCGCTTGGAACACTGAAGCTTTCTTT	CASRTGGAWNTEAFF
TRBV7-8	TRBJ2-2	-	TRBD1	TGTGCCAGCAGCGCCAGGGGGTATTCGAACACCGGGGAGCTGTTTTTT	CASSARGYSNTGELFF
TRBV2	TRBJ1-6	-	-	TGTGCCAGCAACCAGGTGAATTCACCCCTCCACTTT	CASNQVNSPLHF
TRBV5-1	TRBJ1-4	-	-	TGCGCCAGCAGCCGCAGGATTAATGAAAAACTGTTTTTT	CASSRRINEKLFF
TRBV5-4	TRBJ1-4	-	-	TGTGCCAGCAGCTTAGAGCCCCGGGATGAAAAACTGTTTTTT	CASSLEPRDEKLFF
TRBV29-1	TRBJ2-3	-	-	TGCAGCGCAACGACAGGGCGGGACAGCACAGATACGCAGTATTTT	CSATTGRDSTDTQYF
TRBV13	TRBJ2-3	-	TRBD2	TGTGCCAGCAGCTCCTACTACGGGACTAGCGGGGGCACAGATACGCAGTATTTT	CASSSYYGTSGGTDTQYF
TRBV4-1	TRBJ2-2	-	TRBD2	TGCGCCAGCAGCCTTCGGACTAGCGGGGGGGTACTCACCGGGGAGCTGTTTTTT	CASSLRTSGGVLTGELFF
TRBV4-2	TRBJ2-5	-	TRBD2	TGTGCCAGCAGTCAAGGAGATAGCGGGAGGGAGACCCAGTACTTC	CASSQGDSGRETQYF
TRBV4-1	TRBJ1-1	-	TRBD1	TGCGCCAGCAGCCAGAACTCTCTACAGGGGGCTGAAGCTTTCTTT	CASSQNSLQGAEAFF
TRBV15	TRBJ2-7	-	-	TGTGCCACCAGCAGAGACAGGTCCTACGAGCAGTACTTC	CATSRDRSYEQYF
TRBV6-5	TRBJ2-1	-	TRBD2	TGTGCCAGCAGCCGGACTAGCGGTTCCAGTCATGAGCAGTTCTTC	CASSRTSGSSHEQFF
TRBV7-2	TRBJ1-6	-	TRBD1	TGTGCCAGCAGCGCCGACAGGGGGGGGAGTTCACCCCTCCACTTT	CASSADRGGSSPLHF
TRBV5-1	TRBJ2-5	once	TRBD2	TGCGCCAGCAAGACTAGCGGGGGAAAAGAGACCCAGTACTTC	CASKTSGGKETQYF
TRBV24-1	TRBJ2-2	-	TRBD1	TGTGCCACCAGTGATCCGAGACAGGGATTCACCGGGGAGCTGTTTTTT	CATSDPRQGFTGELFF
TRBV5-1	TRBJ1-1	-	-	TGCGCCAGCAGCTTGTCTCCCAGGGAGGACACTGAAGCTTTCTTT	CASSLSPREDTEAFF
TRBV10-3	TRBJ2-7	-	TRBD2	TGTGCCATCAGCGGGACTAGCGGGGCCTACGAGCAGTACTTC	CAISGTSGAYEQYF
TRBV6-6	TRBJ2-3	-	-	TGTGCCAGCAGTTACGGGCAGAGCACAGATACGCAGTATTTT	CASSYGQSTDTQYF
TRBV19	TRBJ1-2	-	TRBD1	TGTGCCAGTAGTATAGGACCGACAGGGGAGGTCTTTGGCTACACCTTC	CASSIGPTGEVFGYTF
TRBV5-1	TRBJ1-1	-	TRBD1	TGCGCCAGCAGCCCGCGGGACAGGGGGGCGAACACTGAAGCTTTCTTT	CASSPRDRGANTEAFF
TRBV6-6	TRBJ1-3	-	-	TGTGCCAGCAGCGAAACTGTCTCTGGAAACACCATATATTTT	CASSETVSGNTIYF
TRBV7-7	TRBJ2-1	once	TRBD2	TGTGCCAGCAGCCCAGCCCCCCTAGCGGGGGCCAACAATGAGCAGTTCTTC	CASSPAPLAGANNEQFF
TRBV6-6	TRBJ2-2	few	-	TGTGCCAGCAGTTACGGGAGGACTTCCACCGGGGAGCTGTTTTTT	CASSYGRTSTGELFF
TRBV27	TRBJ2-3	-	TRBD2	TGTGCCAGCCAGGTGCGGACTAGTAGCACAGATACGCAGTATTTT	CASQVRTSSTDTQYF
TRBV2	TRBJ2-1	-	TRBD2	TGTGCCACCCTGGGGAGCGGGGGGCGCCGGGATGAGCAGTTCTTC	CATLGSGGRRDEQFF
TRBV4-1	TRBJ2-7	-	-	TGCGCCAGCAGCCAAGATGGGAGGGGGAAGCGCAGCTCCTACGAGCAGTACTTC	CASSQDGRGKRSSYEQYF
TRBV3-1/TRBV3-2	TRBJ2-7	-	-	TGTGCCAGCAGCCGGGGGGGGCTGGCTTCCTACGAGCAGTACTTC	CASSRGGLASYEQYF
TRBV19	TRBJ1-1	-	TRBD1	TGTGCCAGTCGCACTTACAGGGGGCCGGACACTGAAGCTTTCTTT	CASRTYRGPDTEAFF
TRBV6-5	TRBJ1-5	-	-	TGTGCCAGCAGCCCCGGGGGGGGAAGATACCAGCATTTT	CASSPGGGRYQHF
TRBV11-2	TRBJ1-5	-	-	TGTGCCAGCAGCTTGGCAGGGGCCAGCAATCAGCCCCAGCATTTT	CASSLAGASNQPQHF
TRBV4-1	TRBJ1-3	-	TRBD1	TGCGCCAGCAGCCAAGATAGGACAGGCGCGGGAAACACCATATATTTT	CASSQDRTGAGNTIYF
TRBV6-5	TRBJ1-5	-	-	TGTGCCAGCTCGCGGAAGAATAGCAATCAGCCCCAGCATTTT	CASSRKNSNQPQHF